The rows below give T cell receptor beta chains drawn from one sample of a study of a mutant IDH1 vaccine in newly diagnosed glioma. Data came from immunoSEQ multiplex PCR; TCRdb stores just in-frame clones and leaves some out. Of some 80,000 clones in the sample, approximately 85% were seen once. Their antigens are not known. The source material was PBMCs, sampled from a glioma patient whose treatment included an IDH1 peptide vaccine. These receptors all stem from a woman between 45 and 60 years old with glioma. The conserved cysteine and the conserved F or W are not part of the CDR3 here. The order of the fields is V gene, CDR3 protein.

TRBV7-2 ASRFGGSSGRAREQY
TRBV7-9 ASNQGTSGREQY
TRBV18 ASSWPERASYNEQF
TRBV7-9 ASSLVSQGRGQPQH
TRBV28 ASRQPFGTGGHNEQF
TRBV10-2 ASWTGGGNQPQH
TRBV7-9 ASSPPGLAGAYEQY
TRBV28 ASSPFYEQF
TRBV5-1 ASSTLYSPGYNEQF
TRBV29-1 SAERDEQF
TRBV9 ASSVSLLNEQF
TRBV2 ASALQSSSYEQY
TRBV9 ASSVSPGNTEAF
TRBV2 ASSEAWETQY
TRBV28 ASSLPGQGLTSGRGYEQY
TRBV5-6 ASSFPGLYGYT
TRBV2 ASSGSYAAGIETQY
TRBV5-1 ASSPDRGRDGYT
TRBV7-9 ASSSARGHGGNTGELF
TRBV18 ASSPPSKETQY
TRBV5-4 ASSETGASYEQY
TRBV15 ATSRGGTSASYEQY
TRBV4-2 ASLKRPGDMNTEAF
TRBV28 ASKGVNRALERGPEQY
TRBV5-5 ASSLRLEGAAAF
TRBV10-2 ASSEAPAQGGATEAF
TRBV28 ASTSLRSSYNSPLH
TRBV27 ASTLRANTGELF
TRBV19 ASSNPGGGTDTQY
TRBV19 ASSIRDTDPARGYT
TRBV6-6 ASRGQGHSYEQY
TRBV28 ASSFPGTGHYEQY
TRBV28 ASSLILAGSYEQY